The rows below give T cell receptor beta chains drawn from one sample of a study of T cell repertoires in cytomegalovirus infection. TCRdb called the reads again in MiXCR, with one record for every CDR3 protein. Here the sample spans about 340,000 distinct CDR3 sequences, around 29% being singletons. No cognate antigen is known for these TCRs. This sample comprised cultured PBMCs, obtained from culture after CMV antigen stimulation. The receptor set was obtained from a human donor in good health (CMV status not recorded). Some clones in this sample may be carry-over from other donors' samples. Both conserved end residues are part of each CDR3. The order of the fields is CDR3 protein, CDR3 DNA, V gene, J gene, D gene, clone size. D genes are given only for firm matches. Clone size is given for some rows only: seen once, a few or many times, or a class if the clone is expanded.

CDR3 protein: CASSYGRGIETQYF
CDR3 DNA: TGTGCCAGCAGTTACGGGAGGGGGATCGAGACCCAGTACTTC
V gene: TRBV6-5
J gene: TRBJ2-5
D gene: NA
clone size: NA

CDR3 protein: CASSLFPGGGELFF
CDR3 DNA: TGTGCCAGCAGTTTATTCCCAGGGGGCGGGGAGCTGTTTTTT
V gene: TRBV28
J gene: TRBJ2-2
D gene: TRBD1
clone size: few

CDR3 protein: CASRMGQANYGYTF
CDR3 DNA: TGTGCCAGCAGAATGGGCCAAGCTAACTATGGCTACACCTTC
V gene: TRBV27
J gene: TRBJ1-2
D gene: NA
clone size: NA

CDR3 protein: CSATSGGDLKSTDTQYF
CDR3 DNA: TGCAGTGCCACTAGCGGGGGCGACCTTAAATCTACAGATACGCAGTATTTT
V gene: TRBV20-1
J gene: TRBJ2-3
D gene: TRBD2
clone size: few

CDR3 protein: CASSFRDRDYEQYF
CDR3 DNA: TGTGCCAGTAGTTTTCGGGACAGGGACTACGAGCAGTACTTC
V gene: TRBV19
J gene: TRBJ2-7
D gene: TRBD1
clone size: NA

CDR3 protein: CASSNLYEQYF
CDR3 DNA: TGTGCCAGCAGTAATTTATACGAGCAGTACTTC
V gene: TRBV12-3/TRBV12-4
J gene: TRBJ2-7
D gene: NA
clone size: few

CDR3 protein: CASSIGPKTYEQYF
CDR3 DNA: TGTGCCAGTAGTATAGGGCCCAAGACCTACGAGCAGTACTTC
V gene: TRBV19
J gene: TRBJ2-7
D gene: NA
clone size: NA

CDR3 protein: CASTPLRNTEAFF
CDR3 DNA: TGTGCCAGCACCCCGTTACGGAACACTGAAGCTTTCTTT
V gene: TRBV6-1
J gene: TRBJ1-1
D gene: NA
clone size: NA

CDR3 protein: CASRADSTNYGYTF
CDR3 DNA: TGTGCCAGTAGGGCGGACTCTACGAACTATGGCTACACCTTC
V gene: TRBV19
J gene: TRBJ1-2
D gene: NA
clone size: NA

CDR3 protein: CASSLGQGKNSPLHF
CDR3 DNA: TGCGCCAGCAGCTTGGGGCAGGGGAAGAATTCACCCCTCCACTTT
V gene: TRBV5-1
J gene: TRBJ1-6
D gene: NA
clone size: many

CDR3 protein: CATAPQGLAASYEQYF
CDR3 DNA: TGTGCCACCGCCCCCCAAGGATTAGCGGCTTCCTACGAGCAGTACTTC
V gene: TRBV6-2/TRBV6-3
J gene: TRBJ2-7
D gene: NA
clone size: few

CDR3 protein: CAISVNRGGEKLFF
CDR3 DNA: TGTGCCATCAGTGTGAACAGGGGGGGCGAAAAACTGTTTTTT
V gene: TRBV10-3
J gene: TRBJ1-4
D gene: TRBD1
clone size: many

CDR3 protein: CASSYGLGNTEAFF
CDR3 DNA: TGTGCCAGCAGTTACGGTCTTGGGAACACTGAAGCTTTCTTT
V gene: TRBV6-6
J gene: TRBJ1-1
D gene: NA
clone size: NA

CDR3 protein: CASSLQAPSGANVLTF
CDR3 DNA: TGTGCCAGCAGTTTACAGGCTCCCTCTGGGGCCAACGTCCTGACTTTC
V gene: TRBV6-2/TRBV6-3
J gene: TRBJ2-6
D gene: NA
clone size: few

CDR3 protein: CASSPQEGRRHYGYTF
CDR3 DNA: TGTGCCAGCTCACCACAGGAGGGCCGGCGGCACTATGGCTACACCTTC
V gene: TRBV18
J gene: TRBJ1-2
D gene: NA
clone size: many

CDR3 protein: CASSKMDGTGVAEAFF
CDR3 DNA: TGTGCCAGCAGTAAAATGGACGGGACAGGGGTCGCTGAAGCTTTCTTT
V gene: TRBV27
J gene: TRBJ1-1
D gene: TRBD1
clone size: NA

CDR3 protein: CASSLARRLTGELFF
CDR3 DNA: TGTGCCAGCAGTTTAGCGCGGAGGCTCACCGGGGAGCTGTTTTTT
V gene: TRBV12-3/TRBV12-4
J gene: TRBJ2-2
D gene: NA
clone size: few

CDR3 protein: CASSEDRTTNEQFF
CDR3 DNA: TGTGCCAGCAGTGAAGACAGGACGACCAATGAGCAGTTCTTC
V gene: TRBV2
J gene: TRBJ2-1
D gene: NA
clone size: few

CDR3 protein: CSAGRGTNPSTDTQYF
CDR3 DNA: TGCAGCGCGGGGCGGGGCACCAACCCTAGCACAGATACGCAGTATTTT
V gene: TRBV29-1
J gene: TRBJ2-3
D gene: NA
clone size: NA

CDR3 protein: CASSSDRGYNQPQHF
CDR3 DNA: TGTGCCAGCTCATCGGACAGGGGATACAATCAGCCCCAGCATTTT
V gene: TRBV18
J gene: TRBJ1-5
D gene: TRBD1
clone size: NA

CDR3 protein: CSVEVQGAGELFF
CDR3 DNA: TGCAGCGTTGAAGTGCAGGGGGCCGGGGAGCTGTTTTTT
V gene: TRBV29-1
J gene: TRBJ2-2
D gene: TRBD1
clone size: NA

CDR3 protein: CASSVGLAGGKYEQFF
CDR3 DNA: TGTGCCAGCAGCGTCGGACTAGCGGGAGGGAAGTATGAGCAGTTCTTC
V gene: TRBV9
J gene: TRBJ2-1
D gene: TRBD2
clone size: NA

CDR3 protein: CSVVEGGVEAFF
CDR3 DNA: TGCAGCGTTGTTGAGGGGGGGGTTGAAGCTTTCTTT
V gene: TRBV29-1
J gene: TRBJ1-1
D gene: NA
clone size: NA

CDR3 protein: CATSDPANEQFF
CDR3 DNA: TGTGCCACCAGTGATCCAGCCAATGAGCAGTTCTTC
V gene: TRBV24-1
J gene: TRBJ2-1
D gene: NA
clone size: once

CDR3 protein: CASGGGLAGHEQYF
CDR3 DNA: TGTGCCAGCGGAGGGGGACTAGCGGGGCACGAGCAGTACTTC
V gene: TRBV12-3/TRBV12-4
J gene: TRBJ2-7
D gene: TRBD2
clone size: few

CDR3 protein: CASSGGGDRRQPQHF
CDR3 DNA: TGTGCCAGCAGCGGTGGTGGAGACAGGCGCCAGCCCCAGCATTTT
V gene: TRBV4-2
J gene: TRBJ1-5
D gene: NA
clone size: NA

CDR3 protein: CASSDRGADTQYF
CDR3 DNA: TGTGCCAGCAGTGACAGGGGAGCAGATACGCAGTATTTT
V gene: TRBV6-1
J gene: TRBJ2-3
D gene: NA
clone size: once

CDR3 protein: CASSAAGGPLEQYF
CDR3 DNA: TGTGCCAGCAGCGCAGCGGGAGGGCCACTCGAGCAGTACTTC
V gene: TRBV7-2
J gene: TRBJ2-7
D gene: TRBD2
clone size: NA

CDR3 protein: CASSFNRGGNEKLFF
CDR3 DNA: TGTGCCAGCAGCTTTAATAGAGGGGGGAACGAAAAACTGTTTTTT
V gene: TRBV7-6
J gene: TRBJ1-4
D gene: NA
clone size: few

CDR3 protein: CASSLRTPSPYNEQFF
CDR3 DNA: TGTGCCAGCAGCTTAAGGACACCCTCACCTTACAATGAGCAGTTCTTC
V gene: TRBV11-2
J gene: TRBJ2-1
D gene: NA
clone size: NA

CDR3 protein: CASSSLAGVFNEQYF
CDR3 DNA: TGTGCCAGCAGCTCCCTAGCGGGAGTCTTCAACGAGCAGTACTTC
V gene: TRBV7-9
J gene: TRBJ2-7
D gene: TRBD2
clone size: few

CDR3 protein: CASSGAQEETQYF
CDR3 DNA: TGTGCCAGTAGTGGGGCACAGGAAGAGACCCAGTACTTC
V gene: TRBV19
J gene: TRBJ2-5
D gene: NA
clone size: NA

CDR3 protein: CASSLRRKGAGQYF
CDR3 DNA: TGTGCCAGCAGCCTTAGGCGCAAGGGGGCGGGGCAGTACTTC
V gene: TRBV7-2
J gene: TRBJ2-7
D gene: TRBD1
clone size: NA

CDR3 protein: CASSQAGVRGTEAFF
CDR3 DNA: TGTGCCAGCAGCCAAGCAGGTGTCAGGGGCACTGAAGCTTTCTTT
V gene: TRBV4-2
J gene: TRBJ1-1
D gene: NA
clone size: few

CDR3 protein: CASKGDRGLDNEQFF
CDR3 DNA: TGTGCCAGTAAGGGAGACAGGGGGCTAGACAATGAGCAGTTCTTC
V gene: TRBV19
J gene: TRBJ2-1
D gene: TRBD1
clone size: NA

CDR3 protein: CASSLEREGYNEQFF
CDR3 DNA: TGTGCCAGCAGTTTGGAGCGGGAGGGTTACAATGAGCAGTTCTTC
V gene: TRBV27
J gene: TRBJ2-1
D gene: TRBD2
clone size: NA

CDR3 protein: CASSQAAVLAKNIQYF
CDR3 DNA: TGCGCCAGCAGCCAAGCGGCGGTACTAGCCAAAAACATTCAGTACTTC
V gene: TRBV4-1
J gene: TRBJ2-4
D gene: NA
clone size: NA

CDR3 protein: CASSPGRPGGYTF
CDR3 DNA: TGTGCCAGCAGTCCGGGACGGCCGGGTGGCTACACCTTC
V gene: TRBV12-3/TRBV12-4
J gene: TRBJ1-2
D gene: NA
clone size: many

CDR3 protein: CASTAWDREKQYF
CDR3 DNA: TGTGCCAGCACCGCGTGGGACAGGGAAAAGCAGTACTTC
V gene: TRBV27
J gene: TRBJ2-7
D gene: TRBD1
clone size: NA

CDR3 protein: CRATSGSNNEQFF
CDR3 DNA: TGCAGGGCGACTAGCGGGAGCAACAATGAGCAGTTCTTC
V gene: TRBV20-1
J gene: TRBJ2-1
D gene: TRBD2
clone size: NA

CDR3 protein: CASSLEAGNTEAFF
CDR3 DNA: TGTGCCAGCAGCTTAGAAGCGGGAAACACTGAAGCTTTCTTT
V gene: TRBV7-9
J gene: TRBJ1-1
D gene: NA
clone size: few

CDR3 protein: CATSLPGGTNTGELFF
CDR3 DNA: TGTGCCACCAGCCTCCCGGGGGGTACGAACACCGGGGAGCTGTTTTTT
V gene: TRBV15
J gene: TRBJ2-2
D gene: TRBD2
clone size: NA

CDR3 protein: CASSVDAGGSNEQFF
CDR3 DNA: TGTGCCAGCAGCGTAGATGCGGGAGGGTCCAATGAGCAGTTCTTC
V gene: TRBV9
J gene: TRBJ2-1
D gene: TRBD2
clone size: NA

CDR3 protein: CASSISGTLSYEQYF
CDR3 DNA: TGTGCCAGTAGTATTAGTGGGACCTTGTCCTACGAGCAGTACTTC
V gene: TRBV19
J gene: TRBJ2-7
D gene: NA
clone size: few

CDR3 protein: CASSPDATRRNYGYTF
CDR3 DNA: TGTGCCAGCAGCCCTGACGCGACCCGCCGTAACTATGGCTACACCTTC
V gene: TRBV5-4
J gene: TRBJ1-2
D gene: NA
clone size: few

CDR3 protein: CASSLTSGSNEQFF
CDR3 DNA: TGTGCCAGCAGCTTAACGTCGGGCAGCAATGAGCAGTTCTTC
V gene: TRBV7-3
J gene: TRBJ2-1
D gene: NA
clone size: many

CDR3 protein: CASSILSNEQFF
CDR3 DNA: TGTGCCAGCAGCATTTTGAGCAATGAGCAGTTCTTC
V gene: TRBV28
J gene: TRBJ2-1
D gene: NA
clone size: few

CDR3 protein: CASRLGTGDNEQFF
CDR3 DNA: TGTGCCAGCAGGTTAGGGACAGGTGACAATGAGCAGTTCTTC
V gene: TRBV11-2
J gene: TRBJ2-1
D gene: TRBD1
clone size: NA

CDR3 protein: CASSPLFGGTNEKLFF
CDR3 DNA: TGTGCCAGTAGTCCCCTCTTTGGGGGAACTAATGAAAAACTGTTTTTT
V gene: TRBV19
J gene: TRBJ1-4
D gene: NA
clone size: NA

CDR3 protein: CASSLEVRLYNEQFF
CDR3 DNA: TGTGCCAGCAGCTTAGAAGTCAGGCTCTACAATGAGCAGTTCTTC
V gene: TRBV7-2
J gene: TRBJ2-1
D gene: NA
clone size: NA

CDR3 protein: CASSVGLNREADTQYF
CDR3 DNA: TGTGCCAGCAGCGTAGGGTTGAACAGGGAGGCAGATACGCAGTATTTT
V gene: TRBV9
J gene: TRBJ2-3
D gene: NA
clone size: NA

CDR3 protein: CASSSWDRGPHQPQHF
CDR3 DNA: TGTGCCAGTAGTAGTTGGGACAGGGGGCCCCATCAGCCCCAGCATTTT
V gene: TRBV19
J gene: TRBJ1-5
D gene: TRBD1
clone size: NA

CDR3 protein: CASWNLIPGLDPSYNEQFF
CDR3 DNA: TGTGCCAGCTGGAACCTAATTCCGGGACTAGACCCCTCCTACAATGAGCAGTTCTTC
V gene: TRBV6-2/TRBV6-3
J gene: TRBJ2-1
D gene: TRBD2
clone size: NA

CDR3 protein: CASSLLFRDPGELFF
CDR3 DNA: TGTGCCAGCAGTTTACTGTTCCGGGACCCCGGGGAGCTGTTTTTT
V gene: TRBV12-3/TRBV12-4
J gene: TRBJ2-2
D gene: NA
clone size: NA

CDR3 protein: CASSLRRDREDGYTF
CDR3 DNA: TGTGCCAGCAGCCTGAGGCGGGACAGGGAAGATGGCTACACCTTC
V gene: TRBV3-1
J gene: TRBJ1-2
D gene: TRBD1
clone size: few

CDR3 protein: CATSGGHRNTEAFF
CDR3 DNA: TGTGCCACCAGCGGGGGCCATCGGAACACTGAAGCTTTCTTT
V gene: TRBV24-1
J gene: TRBJ1-1
D gene: NA
clone size: few